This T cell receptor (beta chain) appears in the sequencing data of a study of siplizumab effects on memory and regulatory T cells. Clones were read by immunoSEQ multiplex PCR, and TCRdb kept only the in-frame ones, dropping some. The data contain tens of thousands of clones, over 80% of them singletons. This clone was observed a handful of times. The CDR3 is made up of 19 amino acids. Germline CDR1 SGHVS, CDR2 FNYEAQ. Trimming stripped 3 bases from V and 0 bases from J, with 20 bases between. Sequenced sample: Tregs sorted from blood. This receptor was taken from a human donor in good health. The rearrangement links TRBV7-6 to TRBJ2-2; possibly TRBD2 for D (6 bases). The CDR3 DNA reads TGTGCCAGCAGCTTGCCCTTAGCCGGGGGAATCGCGAACACCGGGGAGCTGTTTTTT. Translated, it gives CASSLPLAGGIANTGELFF.